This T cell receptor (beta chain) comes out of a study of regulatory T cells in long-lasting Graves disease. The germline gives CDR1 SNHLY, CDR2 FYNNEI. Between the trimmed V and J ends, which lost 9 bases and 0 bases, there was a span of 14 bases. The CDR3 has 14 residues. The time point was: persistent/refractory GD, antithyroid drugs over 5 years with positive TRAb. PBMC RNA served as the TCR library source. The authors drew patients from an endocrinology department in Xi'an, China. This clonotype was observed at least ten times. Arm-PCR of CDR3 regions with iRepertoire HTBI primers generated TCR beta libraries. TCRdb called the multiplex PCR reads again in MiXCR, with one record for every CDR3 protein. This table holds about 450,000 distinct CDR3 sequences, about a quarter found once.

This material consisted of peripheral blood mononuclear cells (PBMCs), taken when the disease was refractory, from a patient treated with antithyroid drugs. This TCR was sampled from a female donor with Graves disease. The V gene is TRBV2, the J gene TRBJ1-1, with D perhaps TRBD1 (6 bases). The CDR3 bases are TGTGCCAGTCACTGGACAGCTATGAACACTGAAGCTTTCTTT. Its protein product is CASHWTAMNTEAFF.